This TCR beta chain was sequenced during a study of shared clonotypes between healthy human individuals. Germline CDR1 MDHEN, CDR2 SYDVKM. This CDR3 is 15 amino acids long. V trimming: 2 bases; J trimming: 7 bases; junction bases outside the gene matches: 6. Some clones are missing from TCRdb's copy, which holds only in-frame ones; the method was immunoSEQ multiplex PCR. There are roughly 700,000 clones in the sample; about 74% occur only once, and around 1.6% lies in the top ten. The sequenced sample consisted of memory CD4+ T cells sorted from blood. Subset in this sample: CD45RA-negative fraction. The sequence came from a woman younger than 45 in good health. The genes are TRBV28 and TRBJ2-3; TRBD2 aligns across 10 bases. The CDR3 protein is CASSLGSSGGNTQYF. The CDR3 DNA sequence: TGTGCCAGCAGTTTAGGCTCTAGCGGGGGCAATACGCAGTATTTT. The full variable domain, in which reference TRBV28 and TRBJ2-3 provide the parts outside the CDR3, is DVKVTQSSRYLVKRTGEKVFLECVQDMDHENMFWYRQDPGLGLRLIYFSYDVKMKEKGDIPEGYSVSREKKERFSLILESASTNQTSMYLCASSLGSSGGNTQYFGPGTRLTVL.